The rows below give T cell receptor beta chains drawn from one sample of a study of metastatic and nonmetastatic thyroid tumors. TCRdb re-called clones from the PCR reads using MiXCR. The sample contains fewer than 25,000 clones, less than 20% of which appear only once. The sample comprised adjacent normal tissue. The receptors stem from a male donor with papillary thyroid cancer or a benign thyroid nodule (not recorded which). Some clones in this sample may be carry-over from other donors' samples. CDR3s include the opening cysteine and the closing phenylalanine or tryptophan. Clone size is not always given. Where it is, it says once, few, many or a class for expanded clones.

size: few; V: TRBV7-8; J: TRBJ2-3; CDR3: CASSLGDYDTDTQYF
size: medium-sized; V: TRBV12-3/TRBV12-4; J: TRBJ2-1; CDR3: CASSFGTPPYNEQFF
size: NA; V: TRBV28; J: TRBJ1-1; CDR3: CAGAKNTEAFF
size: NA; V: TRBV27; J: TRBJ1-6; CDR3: CASSYRGYNSPLHF
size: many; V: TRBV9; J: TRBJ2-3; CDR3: CASSIGLAGRKDTQYF
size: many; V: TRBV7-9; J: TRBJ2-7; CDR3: CASSLGQGAHYEQYF
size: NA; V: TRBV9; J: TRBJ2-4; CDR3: CASSWGGENIQYF
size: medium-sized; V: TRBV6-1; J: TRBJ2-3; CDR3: CASSEMRGTGSTDTQYF
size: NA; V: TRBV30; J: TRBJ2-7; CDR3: CAWSRLGNDEQYF
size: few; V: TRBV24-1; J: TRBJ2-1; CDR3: CANSDYGTGGGNEQFF
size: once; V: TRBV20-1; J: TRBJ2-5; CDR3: CSARVLAGGRDQETQYF
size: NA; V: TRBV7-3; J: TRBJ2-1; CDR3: CASSPVVQVNEQFF
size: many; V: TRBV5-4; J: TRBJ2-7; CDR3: CASSSQGGYEQYF
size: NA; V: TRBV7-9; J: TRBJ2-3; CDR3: CASSFTGTIGTQYF
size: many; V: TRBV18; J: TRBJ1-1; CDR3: CASSPKGPPIMNTEAFF
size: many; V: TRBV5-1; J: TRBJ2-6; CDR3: CASSLAGGTSGANVLTF
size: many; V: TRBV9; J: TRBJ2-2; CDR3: CASSLKGLAGSNTGELFF
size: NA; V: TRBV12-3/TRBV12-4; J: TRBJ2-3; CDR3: CASSGWGQGGTDTQYF
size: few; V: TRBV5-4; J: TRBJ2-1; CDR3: CASTGRSYNEQFF
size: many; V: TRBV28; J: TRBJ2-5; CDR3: CASSSPPSDRLQETQYF
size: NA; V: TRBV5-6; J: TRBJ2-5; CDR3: CASSLGVEAGETQYF
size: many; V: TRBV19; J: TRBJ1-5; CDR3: CASLGGDSPFGNQPQHF
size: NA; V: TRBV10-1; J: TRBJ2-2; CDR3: CANSAGNTGELFF
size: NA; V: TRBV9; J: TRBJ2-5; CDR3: CASSVGLARQDQETQYF
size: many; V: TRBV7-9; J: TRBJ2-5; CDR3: CASKGREETQYF
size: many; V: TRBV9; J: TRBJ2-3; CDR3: CASSTPSSDTQYF
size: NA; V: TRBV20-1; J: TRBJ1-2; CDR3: CSARSITPASLEGYTF
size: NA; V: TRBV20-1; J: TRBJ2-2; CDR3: CSADRGGNTWELFF
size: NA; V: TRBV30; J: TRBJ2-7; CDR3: CAWSDETYEQYF
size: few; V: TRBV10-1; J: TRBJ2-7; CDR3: CASSDQGLAGGSEQYF
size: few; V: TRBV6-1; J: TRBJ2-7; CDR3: CASGDSGTGYEQYF
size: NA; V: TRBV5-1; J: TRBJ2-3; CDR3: CASSRGWSTTQTTHYF
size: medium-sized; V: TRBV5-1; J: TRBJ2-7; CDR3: CASSLARVPSLTTYEQYF
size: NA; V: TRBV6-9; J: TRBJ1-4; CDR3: CASSGDGTNEKLFF
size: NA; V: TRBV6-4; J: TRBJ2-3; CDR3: CASSKTATSTDTQYF